A single sample gave rise to the 29 T cell receptor beta chains below, sequenced in a study of T-cell memory formation after mild COVID-19. In TCRdb, the 5' RACE reads were re-called with MiXCR into one record per CDR3 protein. The sample has around 60,000 distinct CDR3 sequences, over 7.5% seen once; the top ten hold more than 0.95%. Sequencing was done on a sample of PBMCs or a T cell subset sorted from them (not recorded which). These receptors originate from a man aged 18 to 29 who had mild COVID-19 (a few samples of this study predate the infection). Cell type and time point are not known.

This clonotype has at least ten counts. V is TRBV4-3 and J is TRBJ2-1; 8 nucleotides match TRBD2. Germline V lookup: CDR1 LGHNA, CDR2 YSLEER. Germline trimming cut 2 bases from V and 2 bases from J; bases unmatched to any gene: 2. The CDR3 contains 15 residues. The CDR3 loop is CASSQLGGAYNEQFF. DNA of the CDR3: TGCGCCAGCAGCCAACTCGGGGGGGCCTACAATGAGCAGTTCTTC.

This clonotype was seen repeatedly, ten times or more. The V call is TRBV6-5, the J call TRBJ2-3; possible D gene TRBD1, 5 bases. The germline CDR1 and CDR2 sequences are MNHEY and SVGAGI. Trimming took off 6 bases at V and 0 bases at J, with 19 bases between the two ends. CDR3 length equals 17 residues. The DNA of the CDR3 is TGTGCCAGCAGCCAAATGGGGCTGGCGATTAGCACAGATACGCAGTATTTT. Protein product: CASSQMGLAISTDTQYF.

This clonotype was counted a few times. J is TRBJ2-1 and V is TRBV5-1; TRBD1 aligns across 11 bases. CDR1 and CDR2 (germline): SGHRS, YFSETQ. The V and J ends lost 5 bases and 9 bases, in that order; junction bases with no gene match: 10. This CDR3 region has 15 residues. CDR3 protein: CASSNRTGGRGEQFF. The DNA of the CDR3 is TGCGCCAGCAGTAATCGGACAGGGGGCAGGGGTGAGCAGTTCTTC.

This clonotype was seen a few times. The chain joins TRBV6-2 or TRBV6-3 to TRBJ2-2; maybe TRBD1 (5 bases). The CDR3 is 15 residues long. Per germline, CDR1 MNHEY and CDR2 SVGEGT. V was clipped by 2 bases and J by 3 bases, with 10 bases between them. CDR3 amino acids: CASSYRQGYTGELFF. The CDR3 bases are TGTGCCAGCAGTTACAGGCAGGGTTACACCGGGGAGCTGTTTTTT.

The chain employs TRBV9 and TRBJ2-1, with D possibly called TRBD1 or TRBD2 (6 bases each). Per the germline V gene, CDR1 is SGDLS and CDR2 is YYNGEE. The germline V and J ends were trimmed by 4 bases and 4 bases, with 12 bases remaining between them. The CDR3 loop spans 14 amino acids. The CDR3 sequence is CASSSRGEYNEQFF. The CDR3 region has the DNA TGTGCCAGCAGCTCAAGGGGGGAATACAATGAGCAGTTCTTC.

To note about this clonotype: A single base separates this from a much larger clone, so it may be a read error. The chain combines TRBV7-2 with TRBJ2-1; the match to TRBD2 covers 8 bases. The length of the CDR3 is 14 residues. The V and J ends lost 4 bases and 10 bases, in that order; junction bases with no gene match: 9. Looked up from germline, CDR1 is SGHTA and CDR2 is FQGNSA. CDR3 in DNA: TGTGCCAGCAGCTATAACGCGGGGGGTGGCGAGCAGTTCTTC. Translating gives CASSYNAGGGEQFF.

This clonotype came up a few times. The J gene is TRBJ1-5, the V gene TRBV4-1, with D possibly matching TRBD1 (6 bases). Per germline, CDR1 MGHRA and CDR2 YSYEKL. The CDR3 length is 15 residues. Trimming cost V 3 bases and J 7 bases, with 16 bases left between them. The CDR3 nucleotides are TGCGCCAGCAGCCATAATTCAGGGGATGGCCAGCCCCAGCATTTT. It is translated as CASSHNSGDGQPQHF.

This clonotype has more than one count but fewer than ten. The chain carries TRBV11-2 and TRBJ2-5, with 7 bases identical to TRBD1. In germline, CDR1 is SGHAT, CDR2 FQNNGV. The CDR3 loop spans 13 amino acids. Losses at the gene ends were 6 bases for V and 5 bases for J; bases not matched to a gene: 6. The CDR3 DNA sequence: TGTGCCAGCAGTTCGACAGGGCAGGAGACCCAGTACTTC. It encodes CASSSTGQETQYF.

The genes are TRBV5-6 and TRBJ2-5, with D unresolved. This CDR3 comprises 15 residues. Per germline, CDR1 SGHDT and CDR2 YYEEEE. The V end was cut by 4 bases, the J end by 2 bases, with 15 bases between. The CDR3 loop is CASSLGWPFQETQYF. The DNA for the CDR3 is TGTGCCAGCAGCCTAGGTTGGCCCTTTCAAGAGACCCAGTACTTC.

This clonotype was counted at least ten times. The chain carries TRBV5-1 and TRBJ2-1; D unresolved. Trimming took 0 bases from V and 4 from J, leaving 5 bases between them. The CDR3 totals 13 residues. Looked up from germline, CDR1 is SGHRS and CDR2 is YFSETQ. Here the CDR3 DNA reads TGCGCCAGCAGCTTGGACGGGTACAATGAGCAGTTCTTC. This translates into CASSLDGYNEQFF.

The sample holds many counts of this clonotype. This sequence joins TRBV12-3 or TRBV12-4 and TRBJ2-1, with 7 bases lining up with TRBD2. The V segment lost 5 bases and the J segment 13 bases; nucleotides outside the gene matches: 5. The CDR3 has 11 amino acids. The CDR3 sequence: CASSTSVFQFF. DNA of the CDR3: TGTGCCAGCAGTACTAGCGTTTTTCAGTTCTTC.

V is TRBV29-1 and J is TRBJ2-6; D gene ambiguous. The CDR3 is 13 residues long. Per germline, CDR1 SQVTM and CDR2 ANQGSEA. CDR3 in amino acids: CRPCASGANVLTF. DNA of the CDR3: TGCAGACCCTGCGCCTCTGGGGCCAACGTCCTGACTTTC.

The chain is built from TRBV30 and TRBJ2-7, with TRBD2 as a possible D gene (6 bases). V shed 5 bases and J shed 0 bases, with 20 bases lying between them. Germline V gene data show CDR1 as GTSNPN and CDR2 as SVGIG (reference sequence). The CDR3 has 16 residues. The CDR3 region is CAWEGRAGPSSYEQYF. CDR3 DNA sequence: TGTGCCTGGGAGGGTCGAGCGGGCCCATCCTCCTACGAGCAGTACTTC.

In its sample, this clonotype was seen a few times. The V gene is TRBV12-3 or TRBV12-4, the J gene TRBJ2-5, with D hard to call. V lost 6 bases and J lost 4, with 15 bases in between. This CDR3 spans 14 amino acids. DNA for the CDR3: TGTGCCAGCAGGGGTTCCATAGCCGGAGAGACCCAGTACTTC. It codes for CASRGSIAGETQYF.

The chain combines TRBV5-1 with TRBJ2-5, with D perhaps TRBD1 or TRBD2 (5 bases each). This CDR3 is built from 14 residues. The germline V gene encodes CDR1 SGHRS and CDR2 YFSETQ. Trimming stripped 6 bases from V and 7 bases from J, with 19 bases between. The CDR3 loop reads CASKRGAADMTQYF. The DNA for the CDR3 is TGCGCCAGCAAGCGAGGGGCGGCCGATATGACCCAGTACTTC.

This clonotype showed up many times. This sequence joins TRBV7-9 and TRBJ2-4; TRBD1 agrees at 7 bases. Germline V gene sequence: CDR1 SEHNR, CDR2 FQNEAQ (reference sequence). The CDR3 contains 12 residues. V shed 5 bases, J shed 9 bases, and the junction held 4 bases outside the gene matches. The CDR3: CASSIQGTIQYF. In DNA, the CDR3 is TGTGCCAGCAGCATACAGGGGACCATTCAGTACTTC.

V gene TRBV7-7 combines with J gene TRBJ2-3; D is possibly TRBD1 (6 bases). Germline CDR1 is SSHAT and CDR2 is FNYEAQ (reference sequence). The CDR3 is made up of 13 amino acids. The V and J ends lost 5 bases and 9 bases respectively, with 15 bases between them. CDR3 in DNA: TGTGCCAGCAGCCTCCAGGGGACGGGGACGCAGTATTTT. Translated: CASSLQGTGTQYF.

CDR3 coding DNA: TGTGCCAGCAGCGCGGGGACTAGCGGGCTCACAGATACGCAGTATTTT. Its translation is CASSAGTSGLTDTQYF. The chain joins TRBV7-8 to TRBJ2-3; 12 nucleotides align to TRBD2. Germline loops: CDR1 SGHVS, CDR2 FQNEAQ. V lost 5 bases and J lost 2; bases outside the gene matches: 5. The CDR3 covers 16 residues.

J is TRBJ2-6 and V is TRBV5-1; no definite D call. Germline loops: CDR1 SGHRS, CDR2 YFSETQ. The CDR3 loop spans 17 amino acids. The V end lost 6 bases, the J end lost 3 bases, and 19 bases lay between the germline ends. The DNA of the CDR3 is TGCGCCAGCACAGAGTTACCTCTGGGCCATGGGGCCAACGTCCTGACTTTC. It codes for CASTELPLGHGANVLTF.

The rearrangement links TRBV28 to TRBJ2-7; 8 bases match TRBD1. The CDR3 has 13 amino acids. Germline CDR1 and CDR2: MDHEN and SYDVKM. The V gene end was trimmed by 6 bases and the J gene end by 7 bases; junction bases not matched to a gene: 8. CDR3 protein: CASRVDRAGEQYV. In DNA, the CDR3 is TGTGCCAGCAGGGTGGACAGGGCGGGGGAGCAGTACGTC.

The chain recombines TRBV2 with TRBJ2-5; unclear D gene. The V and J ends lost 4 bases and 4 bases respectively, with 10 bases between them. There are 13 residues in the CDR3. Looked up from germline, CDR1 is SNHLY and CDR2 is FYNNEI. The CDR3, as DNA: TGTGCCAGCAGTGGTTGGTTGGGAGAGACCCAGTACTTC. It specifies CASSGWLGETQYF.

The table lists this clonotype with a few counts. The J gene is TRBJ1-2, the V gene TRBV5-1, with D perhaps TRBD1 (5 bases). The germline V gene has CDR1 SGHRS and CDR2 YFSETQ. This CDR3 is built from 16 residues. Between the trimmed V and J ends, which lost 0 bases and 1 base, there was a span of 13 bases. CDR3 DNA sequence: TGCGCCAGCAGCTTGGGGGACGTCCTCGGTAACTATGGCTACACCTTC. Translated: CASSLGDVLGNYGYTF.

At least ten counts were recorded for this clonotype. This chain connects TRBV6-2 or TRBV6-3 to TRBJ2-7; weak D call: TRBD2 (5 bases). The CDR3 is 12 residues long. CDR1 is MNHEY and CDR2 is SVGEGT in the germline V gene. Trimming removed 7 bases at V and 6 bases at J, with 13 bases between. The CDR3 DNA reads as TGTGCCAGCAAAGAGGGTTACGGCGAGCAGTACGTC. Its protein product is CASKEGYGEQYV.

The CDR3 nucleotides read TGCAGCGTTGAAAGGACAGGGGGCGTGAACACTGAAGCTTTCTTT. Encoded protein: CSVERTGGVNTEAFF. The rearrangement uses TRBV29-1 and TRBJ1-1; 11 bases fit TRBD1. Trimming cost V 2 bases and J 0 bases; bases outside gene matches: 2. The CDR3 covers 15 residues. CDR1 is SQVTM and CDR2 is ANQGSEA in the germline V gene. Full variable domain (remainder filled in from reference TRBV29-1 and TRBJ1-1): SAVISQKPSRDICQRGTSLTIQCQVDSQVTMMFWYRQQPGQSLTLIATANQGSEATYESGFVIDKFPISRPNLTFSTLTVSNMSPEDSSIYLCSVERTGGVNTEAFFGQGTRLTVV.

This clonotype was counted between two and nine times. The chain combines TRBV3-1 with TRBJ2-3; 8 bases line up with TRBD1. Germline values: CDR1 LGHDT, CDR2 YNNKEL (reference sequence). The V segment lost 4 bases and the J segment 3 bases; nucleotides outside the gene matches: 0. The CDR3 covers 13 residues. The chain's CDR3 is CASSRQGTDTQYF. In DNA form, the CDR3 reads TGTGCCAGCAGCCGACAGGGGACAGATACGCAGTATTTT.

The CDR3, as DNA: TGTGCCAGCAGTGATCACTCTCCCACAGGGGGGAATTCACCCCTCCACTTT. Its translation: CASSDHSPTGGNSPLHF. The J gene is TRBJ1-6, the V gene TRBV2; 8 bases map to TRBD1. The length of the CDR3 is 17 residues. With V trimmed by 3 bases and J by 7 bases, 11 bases remained unmatched. CDR1 SNHLY and CDR2 FYNNEI come from the germline V gene.

This clonotype was observed at least ten times. The chain uses TRBV20-1 and TRBJ2-5; the match to TRBD1 covers 7 bases. Germline assignment: CDR1 DFQATT and CDR2 SNEGSKA (reference sequence). The ends lost 6 bases at V and 4 bases at J; junction bases unmatched: 11. The CDR3 covers 14 residues. The CDR3, as DNA: TGCAGTGCCCCGAGAAGACAGGGAAGAGAGACCCAGTACTTC. Protein sequence: CSAPRRQGRETQYF.

This clonotype was picked up many times. J is TRBJ2-5 and V is TRBV12-3 or TRBV12-4, with a weak D call TRBD2 (5 bases). Trimming pared 8 bases from V and 4 bases from J, leaving 14 bases between. The CDR3 loop spans 13 amino acids. CDR3 region: CASRLVRGETQYF. As DNA, the CDR3 is TGTGCCAGCCGATTAGTCCGGGGAGAGACCCAGTACTTC.

This clonotype was observed a handful of times. The V and J genes are TRBV5-6 and TRBJ2-2; D remains ambiguous. The CDR3 runs 12 residues. Trimming removed 1 base from V and 4 bases from J, with 2 bases in between. From germline, CDR1 is SGHDT and CDR2 YYEEEE. The CDR3: CASSLITGELFF. The CDR3 nucleotides are TGTGCCAGCAGCTTGATCACCGGGGAGCTGTTTTTT.